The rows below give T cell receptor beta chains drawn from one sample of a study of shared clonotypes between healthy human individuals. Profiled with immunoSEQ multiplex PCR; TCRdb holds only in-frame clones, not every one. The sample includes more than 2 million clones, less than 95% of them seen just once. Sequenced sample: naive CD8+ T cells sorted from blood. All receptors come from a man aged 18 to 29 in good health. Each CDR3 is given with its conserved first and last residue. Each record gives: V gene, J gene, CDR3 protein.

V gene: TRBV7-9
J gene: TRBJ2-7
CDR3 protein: CASSHPRGQGSSYEQYF

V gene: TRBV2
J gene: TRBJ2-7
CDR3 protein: CASNPGQGFHEQYF

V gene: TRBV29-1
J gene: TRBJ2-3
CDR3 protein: CSVESLNTQYF

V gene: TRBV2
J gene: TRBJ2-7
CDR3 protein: CASSEYGDEQYF

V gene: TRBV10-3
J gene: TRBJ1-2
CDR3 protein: CAISESLRGQGHGYTF

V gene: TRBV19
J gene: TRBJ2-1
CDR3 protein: CASSIGRVSYNEQFF

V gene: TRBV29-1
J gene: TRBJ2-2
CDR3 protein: CSVERGVTGELFF

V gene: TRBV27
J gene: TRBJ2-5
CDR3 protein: CASSYSTGVGETQYF

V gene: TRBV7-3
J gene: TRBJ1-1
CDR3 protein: CASSSTGVNTEAFF

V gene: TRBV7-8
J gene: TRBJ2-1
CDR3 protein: CASSLVPGDEQFF

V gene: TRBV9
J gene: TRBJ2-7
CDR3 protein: CASSVDSGIYEQYF

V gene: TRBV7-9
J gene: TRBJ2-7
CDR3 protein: CASSQAGVQEQYF

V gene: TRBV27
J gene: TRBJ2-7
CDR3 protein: CASSLSPGTGSDEQYF

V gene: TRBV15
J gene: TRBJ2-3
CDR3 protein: CATSPGLAGITDTQYF

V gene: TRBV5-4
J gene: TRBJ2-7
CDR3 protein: CASSEIGETEQYF